This T cell receptor (beta chain) was captured by sequencing in a study of shared clonotypes between healthy human individuals. Produced via immunoSEQ multiplex PCR; TCRdb's table is partial and in-frame only. The sample shows about 110,000 clones, around 68% of them seen only once. Trimming took 1 base from V and 3 from J; bases not matched to a gene: 0. CDR1 is SEHNR and CDR2 is FQNEAQ in the germline V gene (reference sequence). CDR3 size: 15 residues. The sequencing input was memory CD8+ T cells sorted from blood. Subset here: CD45RO+ cells pooled with CCR7-negative TemRA cells. This rearrangement joins TRBV7-9 to TRBJ2-2; 9 nucleotides agree with TRBD1. The origin of this receptor is a woman aged 25 to 39 in good health. CDR3 bases: TGTGCCAGCAGCTTAGGACAGGGGGACACCGGGGAGCTGTTTTTT. Translation: CASSLGQGDTGELFF.